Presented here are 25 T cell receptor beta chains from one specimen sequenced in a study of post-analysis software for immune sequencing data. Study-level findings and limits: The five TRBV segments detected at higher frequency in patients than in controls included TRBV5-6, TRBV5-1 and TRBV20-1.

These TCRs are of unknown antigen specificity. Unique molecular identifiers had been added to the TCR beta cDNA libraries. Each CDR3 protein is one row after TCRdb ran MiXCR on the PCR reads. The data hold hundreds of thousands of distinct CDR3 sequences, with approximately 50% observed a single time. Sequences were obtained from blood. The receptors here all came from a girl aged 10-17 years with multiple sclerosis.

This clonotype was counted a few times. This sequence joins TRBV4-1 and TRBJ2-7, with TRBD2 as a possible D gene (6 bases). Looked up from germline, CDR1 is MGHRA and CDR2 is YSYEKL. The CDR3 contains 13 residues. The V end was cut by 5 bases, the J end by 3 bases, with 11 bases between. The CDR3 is CASSGGFVYEQYF. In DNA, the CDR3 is TGCGCCAGCAGCGGGGGGTTTGTCTACGAGCAGTACTTC.

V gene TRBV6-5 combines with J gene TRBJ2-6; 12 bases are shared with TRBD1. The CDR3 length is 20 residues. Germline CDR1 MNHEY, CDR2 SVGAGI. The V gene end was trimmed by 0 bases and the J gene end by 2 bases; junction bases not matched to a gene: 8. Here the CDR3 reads CASSYSGTGGEITGANVLTF. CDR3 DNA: TGTGCCAGCAGTTACTCGGGGACAGGGGGCGAAATTACTGGGGCCAACGTCCTGACTTTC.

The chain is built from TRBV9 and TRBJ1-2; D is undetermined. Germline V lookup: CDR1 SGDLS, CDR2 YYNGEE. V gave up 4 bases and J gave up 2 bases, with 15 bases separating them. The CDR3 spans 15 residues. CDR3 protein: CASSQSVGENYGYTF. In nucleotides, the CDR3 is TGTGCCAGCAGCCAGTCTGTGGGTGAAAACTATGGCTACACCTTC.

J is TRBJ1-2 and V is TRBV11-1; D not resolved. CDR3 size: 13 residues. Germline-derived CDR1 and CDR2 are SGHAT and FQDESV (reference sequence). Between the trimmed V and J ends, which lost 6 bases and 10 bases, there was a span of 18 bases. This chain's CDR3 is CASSRWAEEDYTF. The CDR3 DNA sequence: TGTGCCAGCAGTCGATGGGCAGAAGAAGACTACACCTTC.

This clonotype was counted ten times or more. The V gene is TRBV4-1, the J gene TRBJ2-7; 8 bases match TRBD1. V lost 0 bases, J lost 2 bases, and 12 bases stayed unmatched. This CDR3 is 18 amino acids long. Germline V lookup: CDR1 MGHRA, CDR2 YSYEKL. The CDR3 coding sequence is TGCGCCAGCAGCCAAGATCCGGGACAGGCGATAGGGGCCTACGAGCAGTACTTC. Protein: CASSQDPGQAIGAYEQYF.

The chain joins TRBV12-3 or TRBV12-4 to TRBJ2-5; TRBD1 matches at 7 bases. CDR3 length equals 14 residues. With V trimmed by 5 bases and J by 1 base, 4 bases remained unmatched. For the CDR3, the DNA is TGTGCCAGCAGTACCGGACAGGCCCAAGAGACCCAGTACTTC. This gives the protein CASSTGQAQETQYF.

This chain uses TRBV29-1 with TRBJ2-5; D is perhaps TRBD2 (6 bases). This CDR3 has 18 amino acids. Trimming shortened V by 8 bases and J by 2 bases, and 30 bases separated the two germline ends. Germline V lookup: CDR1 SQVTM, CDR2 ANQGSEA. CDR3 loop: CSLAGSGLGGLIQETQYF. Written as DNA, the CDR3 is TGCAGCTTAGCAGGGAGCGGACTCGGGGGACTCATTCAAGAGACCCAGTACTTC.

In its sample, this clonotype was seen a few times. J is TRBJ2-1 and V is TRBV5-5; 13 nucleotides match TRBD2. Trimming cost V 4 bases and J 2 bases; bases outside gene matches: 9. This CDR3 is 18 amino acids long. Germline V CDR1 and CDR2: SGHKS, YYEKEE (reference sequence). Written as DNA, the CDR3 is TGTGCCAGCAGCACCCGGACTAGCGGGAGTCGGCCCTACAATGAGCAGTTCTTC. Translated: CASSTRTSGSRPYNEQFF.

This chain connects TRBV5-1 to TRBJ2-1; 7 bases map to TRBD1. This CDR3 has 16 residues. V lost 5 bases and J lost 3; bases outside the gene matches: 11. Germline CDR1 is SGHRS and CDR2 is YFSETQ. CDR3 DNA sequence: TGCGCCAGCAGTTCGGACCGGGACAGCGGCTACAATGAGCAGTTCTTC. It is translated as CASSSDRDSGYNEQFF.

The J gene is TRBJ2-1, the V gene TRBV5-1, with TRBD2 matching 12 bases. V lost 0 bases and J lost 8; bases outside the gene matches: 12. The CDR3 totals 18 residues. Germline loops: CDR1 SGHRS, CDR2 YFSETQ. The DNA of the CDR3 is TGCGCCAGCAGCTTGGGTCGTTGGGCTAGCGGGAGGGACCATGAGCAGTTCTTC. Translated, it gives CASSLGRWASGRDHEQFF.

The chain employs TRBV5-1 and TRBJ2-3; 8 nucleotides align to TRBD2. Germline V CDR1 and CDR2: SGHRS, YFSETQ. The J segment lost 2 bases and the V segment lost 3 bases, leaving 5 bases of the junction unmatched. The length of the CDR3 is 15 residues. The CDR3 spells CASSSTSDYTDTQYF. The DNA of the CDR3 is TGCGCCAGCAGCTCGACTAGCGACTACACAGATACGCAGTATTTT.

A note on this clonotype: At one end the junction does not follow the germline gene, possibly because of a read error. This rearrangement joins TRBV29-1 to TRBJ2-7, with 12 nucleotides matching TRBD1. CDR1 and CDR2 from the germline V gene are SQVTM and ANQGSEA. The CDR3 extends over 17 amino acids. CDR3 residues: CSVTGTGGSSSSCEQYF. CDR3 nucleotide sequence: TGCAGCGTAACCGGGACAGGGGGCTCCTCCAGCTCCTGCGAGCAGTACTTC.

The CDR3: CASSLQGYGEAFF. CDR3 nucleotides: TGCGCCAGCAGCTTGCAAGGGTACGGTGAAGCTTTCTTT. The chain combines TRBV5-1 with TRBJ1-1; D call uncertain. Germline V gene lookup returns CDR1 SGHRS and CDR2 YFSETQ. The CDR3 consists of 13 residues. V lost 1 base and J 7 bases, leaving 11 bases between the germline ends.

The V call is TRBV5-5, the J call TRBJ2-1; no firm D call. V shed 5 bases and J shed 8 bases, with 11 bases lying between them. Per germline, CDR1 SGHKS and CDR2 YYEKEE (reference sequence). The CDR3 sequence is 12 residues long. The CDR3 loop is CASRQPGHEQFF. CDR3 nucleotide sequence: TGTGCCAGCAGGCAACCCGGGCATGAGCAGTTCTTC. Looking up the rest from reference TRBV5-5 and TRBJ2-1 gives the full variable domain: DAGVTQSPTHLIKTRGQQVTLRCSPISGHKSVSWYQQVLGQGPQFIFQYYEKEERGRGNFPDRFSARQFPNYSSELNVNALLLGDSALYLCASRQPGHEQFFGPGTRLTVL.

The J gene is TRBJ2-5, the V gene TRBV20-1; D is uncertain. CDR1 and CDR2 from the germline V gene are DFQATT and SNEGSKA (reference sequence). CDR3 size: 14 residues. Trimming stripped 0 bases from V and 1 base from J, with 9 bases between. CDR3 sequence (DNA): TGCAGTGCTAGAGATACAGCAGCCCAAGAGACCCAGTACTTC. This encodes CSARDTAAQETQYF.

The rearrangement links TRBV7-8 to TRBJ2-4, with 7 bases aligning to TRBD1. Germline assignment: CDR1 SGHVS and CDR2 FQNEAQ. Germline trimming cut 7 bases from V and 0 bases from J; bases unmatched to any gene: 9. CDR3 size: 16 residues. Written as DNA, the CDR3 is TGTGCCAGCACCCGAGGGGGCGTGCTAGCCAAAAACATTCAGTACTTC. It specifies CASTRGGVLAKNIQYF.

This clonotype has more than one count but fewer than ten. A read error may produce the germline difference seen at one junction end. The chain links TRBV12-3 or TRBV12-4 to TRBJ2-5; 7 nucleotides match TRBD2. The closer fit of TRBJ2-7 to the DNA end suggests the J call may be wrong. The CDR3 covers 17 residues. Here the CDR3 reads CASSLSLKMGGWHEQYF. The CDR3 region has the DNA TGTGCCAGTAGTTTATCACTTAAGATGGGGGGGTGGCACGAGCAGTACTTC.

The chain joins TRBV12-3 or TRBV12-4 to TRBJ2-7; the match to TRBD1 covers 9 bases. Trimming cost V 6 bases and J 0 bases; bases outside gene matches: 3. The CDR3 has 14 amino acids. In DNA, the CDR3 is TGTGCCAGCAGAGAGGGACAGGGCTCCTACGAGCAGTACTTC. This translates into CASREGQGSYEQYF.

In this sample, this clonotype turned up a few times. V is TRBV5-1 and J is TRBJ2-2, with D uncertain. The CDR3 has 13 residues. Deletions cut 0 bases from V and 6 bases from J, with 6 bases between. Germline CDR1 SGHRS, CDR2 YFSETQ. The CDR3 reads CASSLAAAGELFF. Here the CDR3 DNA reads TGCGCCAGCAGCTTGGCCGCGGCCGGGGAGCTGTTTTTT. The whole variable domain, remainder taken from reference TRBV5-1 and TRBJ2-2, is KAGVTQTPRYLIKTRGQQVTLSCSPISGHRSVSWYQQTPGQGLQFLFEYFSETQRNKGNFPGRFSGRQFSNSRSEMNVSTLELGDSALYLCASSLAAAGELFFGEGSRLTVL.

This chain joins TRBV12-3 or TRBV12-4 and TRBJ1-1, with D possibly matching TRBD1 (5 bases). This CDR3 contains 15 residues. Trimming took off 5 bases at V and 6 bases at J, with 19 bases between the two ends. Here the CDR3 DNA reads TGTGCCAGCAGTCCTTGGGCGGGGCAAATTGCTGAAGCTTTCTTT. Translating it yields CASSPWAGQIAEAFF.

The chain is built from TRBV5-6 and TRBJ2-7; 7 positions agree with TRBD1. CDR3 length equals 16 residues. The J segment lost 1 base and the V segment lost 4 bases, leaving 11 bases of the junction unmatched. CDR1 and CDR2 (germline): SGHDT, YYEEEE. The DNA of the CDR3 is TGTGCCAGCAGCAGGGACAGATTGGGACGGTCCTACGAGCAGTACTTC. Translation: CASSRDRLGRSYEQYF.

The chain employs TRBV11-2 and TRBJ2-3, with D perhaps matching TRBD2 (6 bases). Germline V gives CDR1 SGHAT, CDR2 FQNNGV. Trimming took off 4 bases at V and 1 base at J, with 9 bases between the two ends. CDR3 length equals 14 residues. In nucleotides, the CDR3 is TGTGCCAGCAGCTGGGACTCTCGCACAGATACGCAGTATTTT. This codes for CASSWDSRTDTQYF. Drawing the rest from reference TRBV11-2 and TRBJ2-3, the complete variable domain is EAGVAQSPRYKIIEKRQSVAFWCNPISGHATLYWYQQILGQGPKLLIQFQNNGVVDDSQLPKDRFSAERLKGVDSTLKIQPAKLEDSAVYLCASSWDSRTDTQYFGPGTRLTVL.

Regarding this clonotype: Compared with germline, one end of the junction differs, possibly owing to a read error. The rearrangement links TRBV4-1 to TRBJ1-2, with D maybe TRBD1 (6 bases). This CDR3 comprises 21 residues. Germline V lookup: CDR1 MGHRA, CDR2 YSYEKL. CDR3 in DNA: TGCACCAGCAGCCAAAGTCTGACAGGAGGAACTTCTGAGCCAGCTAACTATGGCTACACCTTC. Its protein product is CTSSQSLTGGTSEPANYGYTF.

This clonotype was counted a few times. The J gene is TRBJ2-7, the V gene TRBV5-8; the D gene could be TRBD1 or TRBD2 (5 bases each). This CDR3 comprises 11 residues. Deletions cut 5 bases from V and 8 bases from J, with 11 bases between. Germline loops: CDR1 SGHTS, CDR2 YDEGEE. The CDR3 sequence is CASRLEGKQYF. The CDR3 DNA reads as TGTGCCAGCAGACTTGAGGGGAAGCAGTACTTC.

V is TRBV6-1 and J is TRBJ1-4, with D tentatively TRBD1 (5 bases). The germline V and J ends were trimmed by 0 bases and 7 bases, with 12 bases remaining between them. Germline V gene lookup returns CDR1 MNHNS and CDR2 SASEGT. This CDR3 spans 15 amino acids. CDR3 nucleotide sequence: TGTGCCAGCAGTGAAGCGCTGGGACGGAGTGAAAAACTGTTTTTT. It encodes CASSEALGRSEKLFF.